The present T cell receptor (beta chain) was sequenced within a study of CD8 T cells in ankylosing spondylitis. V was pared by 10 bases and J by 4 bases, with 9 bases of the junction left unmatched. There are 14 residues in the CDR3. CDR1 and CDR2 (germline): SGHTA, FQGNSA. TCRdb redid the calling of the 5' RACE reads with MiXCR, one entry per CDR3 protein. This table has a few hundred thousand distinct CDR3 sequences, roughly 18% appearing once. Sequencing input: blood, either unsorted or a sorted T cell fraction (not recorded which). This clonotype originated in a male donor with ankylosing spondylitis or in good health (not recorded which). The V call is TRBV7-2, the J call TRBJ2-7; 11 positions match TRBD1. CDR3 coding DNA: TGTGCCACCGCTTGGGACAGGGGGGATTACGAGCAGTACTTC. Protein product: CATAWDRGDYEQYF.